Given below is one TCR beta chain in context. The antigen remains unidentified. The ends lost 3 bases at V and 5 bases at J; junction bases unmatched: 10. The CDR3 runs 16 residues. Germline CDR1 and CDR2: SGHKS and YYEKEE (reference sequence). From the 5' RACE reads, TCRdb called clonotypes with MiXCR, one entry per CDR3 protein. The table shows hundreds of thousands of distinct CDR3 sequences, with 25% to 30% occurring only once. This record belongs to a study of T-cell memory formation after mild COVID-19. Study-level background: In these data, TCR clusters were largely donor specific. Study-level findings and limits: Contracting CD4+ clones were located mainly in CM and EM, and CD8+ clones in EMRA. Certain responding clones were present in pre-infection memory, suggesting participation of cross-reactive memory.

Sequencing was carried out using PBMCs or a T cell subset sorted from them (not recorded which). The chain has TRBV5-5 and TRBJ2-5; 10 bases map to TRBD2. This receptor was taken from an adult woman who had mild COVID-19 (a few samples of this study predate the infection). Cell type and time point are not known. The chain's CDR3 is CASSSTSGRAGETQYF. Written as DNA, the CDR3 is TGTGCCAGCAGCTCAACCAGCGGGAGGGCCGGTGAGACCCAGTACTTC.